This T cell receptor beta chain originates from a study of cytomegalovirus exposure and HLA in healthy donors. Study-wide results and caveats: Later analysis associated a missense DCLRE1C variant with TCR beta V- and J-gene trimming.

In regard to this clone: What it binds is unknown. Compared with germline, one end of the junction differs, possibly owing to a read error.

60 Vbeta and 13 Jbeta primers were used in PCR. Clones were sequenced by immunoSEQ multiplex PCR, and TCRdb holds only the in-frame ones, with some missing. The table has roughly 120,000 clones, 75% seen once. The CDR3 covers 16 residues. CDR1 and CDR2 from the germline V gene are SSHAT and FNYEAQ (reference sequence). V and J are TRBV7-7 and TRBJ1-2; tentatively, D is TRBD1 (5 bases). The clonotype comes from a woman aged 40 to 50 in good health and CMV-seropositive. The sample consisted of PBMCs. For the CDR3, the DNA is TGTGCTAGCAGCTTAGCCGTTGCGGGGCAAAACTATGGCTACACCTTC. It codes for CASSLAVAGQNYGYTF. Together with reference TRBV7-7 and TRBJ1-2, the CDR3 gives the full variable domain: GAGVSQSPRYKVTKRGQDVTLRCDPISSHATLYWYQQALGQGPEFLTYFNYEAQPDKSGLPSDRFSAERPEGSISTLTIQRTEQRDSAMYRCASSLAVAGQNYGYTFGSGTRLTVV.